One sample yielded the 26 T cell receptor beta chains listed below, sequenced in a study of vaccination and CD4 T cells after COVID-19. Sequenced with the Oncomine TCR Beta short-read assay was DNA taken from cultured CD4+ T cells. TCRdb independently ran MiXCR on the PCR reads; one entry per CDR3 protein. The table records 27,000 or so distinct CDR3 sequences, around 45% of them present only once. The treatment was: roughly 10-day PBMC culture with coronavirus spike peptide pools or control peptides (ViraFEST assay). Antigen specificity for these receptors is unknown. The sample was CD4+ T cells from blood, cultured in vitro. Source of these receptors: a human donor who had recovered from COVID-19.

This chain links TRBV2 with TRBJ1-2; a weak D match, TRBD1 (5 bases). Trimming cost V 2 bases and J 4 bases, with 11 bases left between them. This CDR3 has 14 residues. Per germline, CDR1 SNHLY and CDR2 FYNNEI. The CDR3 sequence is CASSEMQGPYGYTF. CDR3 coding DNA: TGTGCCAGCAGTGAAATGCAGGGTCCCTATGGCTACACCTTC.

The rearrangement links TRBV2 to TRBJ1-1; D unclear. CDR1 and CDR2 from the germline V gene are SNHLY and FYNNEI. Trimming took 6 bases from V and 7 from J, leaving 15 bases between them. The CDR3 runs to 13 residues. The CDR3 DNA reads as TGTGCCAGCAGACAGTTCCCCGGGGTTGAAGCTTTCTTT. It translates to CASRQFPGVEAFF.

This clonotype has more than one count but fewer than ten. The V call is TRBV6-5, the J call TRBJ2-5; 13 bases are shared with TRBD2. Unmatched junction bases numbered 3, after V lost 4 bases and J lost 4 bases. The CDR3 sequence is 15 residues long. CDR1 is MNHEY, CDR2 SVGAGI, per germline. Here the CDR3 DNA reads TGTGCCAGCAGTTGGACTAGCGGGAGCGGAGAGACCCAGTACTTC. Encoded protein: CASSWTSGSGETQYF.

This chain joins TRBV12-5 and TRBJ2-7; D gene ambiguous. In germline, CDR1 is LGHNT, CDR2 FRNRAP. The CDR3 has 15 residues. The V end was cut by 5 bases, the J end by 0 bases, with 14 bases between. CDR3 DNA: TGTGCTAGTGGTGTTGACATCTCCTTCTCCTACGAGCAGTACTTC. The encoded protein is CASGVDISFSYEQYF.

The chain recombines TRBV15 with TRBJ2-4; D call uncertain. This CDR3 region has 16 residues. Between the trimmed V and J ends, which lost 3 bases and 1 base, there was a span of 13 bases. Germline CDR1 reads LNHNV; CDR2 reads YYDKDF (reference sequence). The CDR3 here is CATSSNGFEAKNIQYF. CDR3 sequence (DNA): TGTGCCACCAGCAGTAACGGGTTTGAGGCCAAAAACATTCAGTACTTC.

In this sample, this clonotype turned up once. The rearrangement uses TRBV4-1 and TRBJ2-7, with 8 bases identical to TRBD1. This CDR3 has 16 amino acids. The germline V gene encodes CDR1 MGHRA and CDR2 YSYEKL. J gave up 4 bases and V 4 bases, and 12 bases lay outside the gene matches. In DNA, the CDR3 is TGCGCCAGCAGCCGATCTGTTCTGGACAGGGAATACGAGCAGTACTTC. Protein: CASSRSVLDREYEQYF.

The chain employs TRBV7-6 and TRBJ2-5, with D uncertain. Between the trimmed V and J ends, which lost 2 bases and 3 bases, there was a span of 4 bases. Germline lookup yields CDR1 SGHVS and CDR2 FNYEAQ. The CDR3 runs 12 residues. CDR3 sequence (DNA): TGTGCCAGCAGCTTATCGGAAGAGACCCAGTACTTC. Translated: CASSLSEETQYF. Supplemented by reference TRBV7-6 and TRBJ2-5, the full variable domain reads GAGVSQSPRYKVTKRGQDVALRCDPISGHVSLYWYRQALGQGPEFLTYFNYEAQQDKSGLPNDRFSAERPEGSISTLTIQRTEQRDSAMYRCASSLSEETQYFGPGTRLLVL.

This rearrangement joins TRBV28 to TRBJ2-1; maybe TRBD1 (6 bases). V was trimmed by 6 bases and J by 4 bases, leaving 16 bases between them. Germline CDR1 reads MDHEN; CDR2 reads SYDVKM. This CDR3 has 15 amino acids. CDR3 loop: CASRGAGARYNEQFF. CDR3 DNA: TGTGCCAGCAGGGGGGCAGGGGCTCGGTACAATGAGCAGTTCTTC.

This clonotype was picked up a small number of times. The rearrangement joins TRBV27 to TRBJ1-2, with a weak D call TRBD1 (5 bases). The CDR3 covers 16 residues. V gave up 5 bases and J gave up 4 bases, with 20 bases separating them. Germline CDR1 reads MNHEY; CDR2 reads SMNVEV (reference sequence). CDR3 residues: CASSHGRGTPLYGYTF. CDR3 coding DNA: TGTGCCAGCAGTCACGGGCGCGGGACTCCCCTCTATGGCTACACCTTC.

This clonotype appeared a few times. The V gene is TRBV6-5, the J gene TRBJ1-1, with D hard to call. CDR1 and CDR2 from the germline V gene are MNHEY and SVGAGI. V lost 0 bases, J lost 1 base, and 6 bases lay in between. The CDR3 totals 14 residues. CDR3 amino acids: CASSYSEANTEAFF. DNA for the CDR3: TGTGCCAGCAGTTACTCTGAGGCGAACACTGAAGCTTTCTTT.

This CDR3 is CSARYRIRQGSYEQYF. The CDR3 region has the DNA TGCAGTGCTAGATACAGGATACGACAGGGATCGTACGAGCAGTACTTC. This chain uses TRBV20-1 with TRBJ2-7, with 7 nucleotides matching TRBD1. From germline, CDR1 is DFQATT and CDR2 SNEGSKA (reference sequence). The CDR3 is 16 residues long. The ends lost 2 bases at V and 4 bases at J; junction bases unmatched: 14.

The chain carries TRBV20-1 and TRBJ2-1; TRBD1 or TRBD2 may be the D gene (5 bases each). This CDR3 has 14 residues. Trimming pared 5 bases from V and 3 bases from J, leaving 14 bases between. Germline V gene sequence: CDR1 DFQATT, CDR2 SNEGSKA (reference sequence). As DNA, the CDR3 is TGCAGTGCTCGCCCCGGGGCAGACTACAATGAGCAGTTCTTC. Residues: CSARPGADYNEQFF.

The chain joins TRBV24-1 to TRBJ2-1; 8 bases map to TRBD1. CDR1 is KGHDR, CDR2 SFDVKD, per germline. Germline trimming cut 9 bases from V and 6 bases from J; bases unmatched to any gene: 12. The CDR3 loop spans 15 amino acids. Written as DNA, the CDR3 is TGTGCCACCGGGAACTCGGGACAGGCCGCCAATGAGCAGTTCTTC. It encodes CATGNSGQAANEQFF.

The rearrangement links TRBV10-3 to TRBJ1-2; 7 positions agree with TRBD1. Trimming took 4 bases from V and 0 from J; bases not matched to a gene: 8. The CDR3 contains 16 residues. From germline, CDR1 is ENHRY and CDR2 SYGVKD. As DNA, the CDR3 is TGTGCCATCAGTGCAACTCGGGACAGAGCTAACTATGGCTACACCTTC. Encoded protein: CAISATRDRANYGYTF.

CDR3 protein: CASGLGRTGQQAFF. In DNA form, the CDR3 reads TGTGCTAGTGGTTTGGGACGAACGGGACAGCAAGCTTTCTTT. V gene TRBV12-5 combines with J gene TRBJ1-1, with TRBD1 matching 7 bases. CDR1 and CDR2 (germline): LGHNT, FRNRAP. The V and J ends lost 1 base and 9 bases, in that order; junction bases with no gene match: 8. The CDR3 covers 14 residues.

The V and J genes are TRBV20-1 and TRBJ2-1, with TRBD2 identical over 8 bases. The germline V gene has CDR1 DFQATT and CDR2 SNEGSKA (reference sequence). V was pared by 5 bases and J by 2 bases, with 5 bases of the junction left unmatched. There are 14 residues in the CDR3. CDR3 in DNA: TGCAGTGCTCTTAGCGGGACCGCCTACAATGAGCAGTTCTTC. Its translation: CSALSGTAYNEQFF.

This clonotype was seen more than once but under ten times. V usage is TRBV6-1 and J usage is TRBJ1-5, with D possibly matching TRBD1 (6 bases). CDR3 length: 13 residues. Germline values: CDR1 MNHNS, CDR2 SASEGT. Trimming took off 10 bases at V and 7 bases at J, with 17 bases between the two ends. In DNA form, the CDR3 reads TGTGCCACCAGGAACGGGGGCGGCCAGCCCCAGCATTTT. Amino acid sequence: CATRNGGGQPQHF.

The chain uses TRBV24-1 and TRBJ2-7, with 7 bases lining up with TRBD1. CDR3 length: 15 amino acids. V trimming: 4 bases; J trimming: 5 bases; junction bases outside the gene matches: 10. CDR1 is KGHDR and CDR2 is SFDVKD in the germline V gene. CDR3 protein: CATSDHQTGWDEQYF. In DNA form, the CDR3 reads TGTGCCACCAGTGACCACCAGACAGGGTGGGACGAGCAGTACTTC.

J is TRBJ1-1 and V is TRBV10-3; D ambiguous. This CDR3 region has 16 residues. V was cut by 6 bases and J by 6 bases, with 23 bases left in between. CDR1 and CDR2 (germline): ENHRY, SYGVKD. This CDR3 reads CAISEGSGLGRSEAFF. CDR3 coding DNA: TGTGCCATCAGCGAGGGTAGTGGACTCGGCCGGTCTGAAGCTTTCTTT.

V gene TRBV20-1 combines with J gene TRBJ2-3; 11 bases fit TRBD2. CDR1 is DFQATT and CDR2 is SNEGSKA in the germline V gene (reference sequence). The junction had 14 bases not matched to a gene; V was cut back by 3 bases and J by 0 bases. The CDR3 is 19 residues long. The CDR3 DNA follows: TGCAGTGCTAGGAGCCAGACTAGCGGGGACCACAGCAGCACAGATACGCAGTATTTT. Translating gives CSARSQTSGDHSSTDTQYF.

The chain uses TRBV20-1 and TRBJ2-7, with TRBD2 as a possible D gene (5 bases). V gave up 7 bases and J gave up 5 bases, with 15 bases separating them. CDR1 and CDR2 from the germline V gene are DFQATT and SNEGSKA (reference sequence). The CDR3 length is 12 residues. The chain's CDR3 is CSVKRGYDEQYF. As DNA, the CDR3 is TGCAGTGTCAAACGGGGATATGACGAGCAGTACTTC.

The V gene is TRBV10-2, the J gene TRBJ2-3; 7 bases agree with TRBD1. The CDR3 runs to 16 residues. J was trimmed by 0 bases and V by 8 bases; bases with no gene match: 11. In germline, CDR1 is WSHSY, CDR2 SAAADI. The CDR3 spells CASRSPEGASTDTQYF. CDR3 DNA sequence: TGCGCCAGCCGCTCCCCTGAGGGGGCTAGCACAGATACGCAGTATTTT.

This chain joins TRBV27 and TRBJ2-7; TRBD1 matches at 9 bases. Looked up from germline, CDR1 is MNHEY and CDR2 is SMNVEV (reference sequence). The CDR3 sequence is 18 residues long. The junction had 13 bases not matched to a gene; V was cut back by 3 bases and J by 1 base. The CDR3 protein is CASSFPEGGTGYSYEQYF. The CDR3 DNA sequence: TGTGCCAGCAGTTTCCCGGAAGGGGGGACAGGGTATTCCTACGAGCAGTACTTC.

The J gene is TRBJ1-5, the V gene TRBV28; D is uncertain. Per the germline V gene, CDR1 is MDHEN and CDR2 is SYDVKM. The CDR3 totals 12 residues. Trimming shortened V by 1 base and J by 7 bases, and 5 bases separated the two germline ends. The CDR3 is CASSLFGQPQHF. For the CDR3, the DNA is TGTGCCAGCAGTTTATTCGGCCAGCCCCAGCATTTT.

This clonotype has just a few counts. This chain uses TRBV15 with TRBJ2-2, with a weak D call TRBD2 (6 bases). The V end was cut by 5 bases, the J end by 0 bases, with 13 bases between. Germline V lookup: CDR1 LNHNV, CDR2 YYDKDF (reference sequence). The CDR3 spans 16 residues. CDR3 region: CATSAGGLTNTGELFF. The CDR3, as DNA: TGTGCCACCAGCGCCGGAGGGCTTACGAACACCGGGGAGCTGTTTTTT.

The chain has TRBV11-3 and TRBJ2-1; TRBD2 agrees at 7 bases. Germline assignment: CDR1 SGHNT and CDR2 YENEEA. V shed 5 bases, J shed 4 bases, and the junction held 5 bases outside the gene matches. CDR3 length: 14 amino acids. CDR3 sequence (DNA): TGTGCCAGCAGCACGGGGGGAACTTACAATGAGCAGTTCTTC. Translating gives CASSTGGTYNEQFF.